Below, one T cell receptor beta chain is given with its context. Its target is not known. This entry is derived from a study of Tregs in tolerant kidney transplant recipients. Mixed chimerism was transient after nonmyeloablative marrow transplants from related graft donors. Unstimulated regulatory T cells (CD4+CD25+CD127-), CD4+CD25- non-regulatory cells, CD4 and CD8 cells were FACS-sorted from thawed PBMCs. Overall study results and limits: The small number of patients limits these findings pending further validation. This study did not directly address biological reproducibility. Tolerant patients' donor-specific Tregs expanded beyond overall Tregs, suggesting antigen-driven growth.

Clones were read by immunoSEQ multiplex PCR, and TCRdb kept only the in-frame ones, dropping some. This table holds 90,000 or so clones, under 95% found once. The CDR3 has 15 amino acids. CDR1 SGHRS and CDR2 YFSETQ come from the germline V gene. V lost 4 bases and J lost 5; bases outside the gene matches: 5. This sample comprised CD4+ T cells from blood (PBMCs), obtained 12 months after the transplant. The sequence was obtained from a human patient who received a combined kidney and bone marrow transplant. A subset of T cells may come from the graft donor. The gene calls are TRBV5-1 and TRBJ2-1, with 11 nucleotides matching TRBD2. CDR3 sequence (DNA): TGCGCCAGCAGCCTACTAGCGGGGGTACACAATGAGCAGTTCTTC. It encodes CASSLLAGVHNEQFF.